The 2 T cell receptor beta chains in this list originate from one sample, sequenced in a study of OX40 agonist ivuxolimab in advanced cancers. Sequenced by immunoSEQ multiplex PCR; TCRdb stores in-frame clones only, minus some. The sample consists of 100,000 or so clones, around 90% of them appearing once. The sequences come from CD4+ or CD8+ T cells sorted from blood, collected in a trial of the OX40 agonist ivuxolimab. The source is an adult with an advanced solid tumor such as melanoma, head and neck, liver or kidney cancer.

This chain uses TRBV6-1 with TRBJ2-5, with 9 bases aligning to TRBD2. CDR3 size: 14 residues. V was pared by 8 bases and J by 7 bases, with 11 bases of the junction left unmatched. CDR1 is MNHNS, CDR2 SASEGT, per germline. The CDR3 DNA reads TGTGCCAGCGCGTCCGGGACTAGCTCGGTGACCCAGTACTTC. Translated: CASASGTSSVTQYF.

The CDR3 DNA reads as TGTGCCAGCAGCCGCCGACAGGTCCCAGATACGCAGTATTTT. This sequence encodes CASSRRQVPDTQYF. This sequence joins TRBV5-8 and TRBJ2-3; weak D call: TRBD1 (6 bases). Germline CDR1 is SGHTS and CDR2 is YDEGEE. The CDR3 contains 14 residues. V lost 4 bases and J lost 4, with 13 bases in between.